The 13 T cell receptor beta chains in this list originate from one sample, sequenced in a study of T-cell memory formation after mild COVID-19. MiXCR was run by TCRdb on the 5' RACE reads, yielding one entry per CDR3 protein. The top ten clones hold approximately 12% of a sample with 450,000 to 650,000 distinct CDR3 sequences, approximately 18% of them seen once. Material: PBMCs or a T cell subset sorted from them (not recorded which). Every receptor here comes from an adult woman who had mild COVID-19 (a few samples of this study predate the infection). Cell type and time point are not known.

This rearrangement joins TRBV20-1 to TRBJ2-3, with D perhaps TRBD2 (6 bases). The CDR3 covers 14 residues. The germline gives CDR1 DFQATT, CDR2 SNEGSKA (reference sequence). The V and J ends lost 6 bases and 5 bases respectively, with 18 bases between them. CDR3 nucleotides: TGCAGTGCACTCGGGACTCGAGGGAAAGATACGCAGTATTTT. Its translation: CSALGTRGKDTQYF.

The CDR3 sequence: CASSLEAEAGVTGELFF. The CDR3 DNA is TGTGCCAGCAGCTTGGAGGCAGAGGCAGGAGTCACCGGGGAGCTGTTTTTT. V gene TRBV5-6 combines with J gene TRBJ2-2, with D unresolved. CDR1 and CDR2 from the germline V gene are SGHDT and YYEEEE. The CDR3 consists of 17 residues. The V and J ends lost 0 bases and 4 bases respectively, with 16 bases between them.

This clonotype was observed many times. The chain has TRBV20-1 and TRBJ2-7; the D gene is possibly TRBD2 (5 bases). CDR3 length: 12 amino acids. V lost 3 bases and J 1 base, leaving 7 bases between the germline ends. Germline V gene lookup returns CDR1 DFQATT and CDR2 SNEGSKA (reference sequence). The CDR3 region has the DNA TGCAGTGCTAGGCGGGCATCCTACGAGCAGTACTTC. Translated: CSARRASYEQYF.

The chain uses TRBV5-1 and TRBJ1-1; 7 bases fit TRBD1. Germline assignment: CDR1 SGHRS and CDR2 YFSETQ. Germline trimming cut 6 bases from V and 8 bases from J; bases unmatched to any gene: 13. The CDR3 sequence is 14 residues long. The CDR3 nucleotides read TGCGCCAGCACCTATGCCGGGACAGCCGAAGAAGCTTTCTTT. Translation: CASTYAGTAEEAFF.

This clonotype was detected only a few times. The chain uses TRBV4-1 and TRBJ2-7; D perhaps matches TRBD2 (5 bases). The V end was cut by 1 base, the J end by 3 bases, with 13 bases between. Germline V gene sequence: CDR1 MGHRA, CDR2 YSYEKL. This CDR3 has 15 residues. The CDR3 DNA is TGCGCCAGCAGCCAAGGCCCGGGGAACGGCTACGAGCAGTACTTC. Translated, it gives CASSQGPGNGYEQYF.

The chain employs TRBV5-6 and TRBJ2-1; TRBD1 matches 8 bases. Trimming took 4 bases from V and 5 from J; bases not matched to a gene: 8. Germline V gene data show CDR1 as SGHDT and CDR2 as YYEEEE. The CDR3 loop spans 15 amino acids. The CDR3 protein is CASSVGQGENNEQFF. DNA of the CDR3: TGTGCCAGCAGCGTTGGACAGGGAGAAAACAATGAGCAGTTCTTC.

This clonotype was detected only a few times. The rearrangement uses TRBV4-2 and TRBJ2-3, with TRBD2 matching 14 bases. V was pared by 1 base and J by 3 bases, with 3 bases of the junction left unmatched. CDR1 is LGHNA and CDR2 is YNFKEQ in the germline V gene. The CDR3 has 17 residues. CDR3 protein: CASSQGTSGGKTDTQYF. The CDR3 DNA reads as TGTGCCAGCAGCCAAGGGACTAGCGGGGGGAAGACAGATACGCAGTATTTT.

This clonotype was counted only a few times. The chain couples TRBV5-1 to TRBJ1-1; D is possibly TRBD1 (6 bases). The CDR3 has 15 residues. The germline V and J ends were trimmed by 4 bases and 4 bases, with 17 bases remaining between them. The germline gives CDR1 SGHRS, CDR2 YFSETQ. Written as DNA, the CDR3 is TGCGCCAGCAGCCCCCCCGGGCCAGGGGCCACTGAAGCTTTCTTT. It specifies CASSPPGPGATEAFF. Variable domain in full (rest from reference TRBV5-1 and TRBJ1-1): KAGVTQTPRYLIKTRGQQVTLSCSPISGHRSVSWYQQTPGQGLQFLFEYFSETQRNKGNFPGRFSGRQFSNSRSEMNVSTLELGDSALYLCASSPPGPGATEAFFGQGTRLTVV.

The CDR3 is CSVRTGEGSNYGYTF. The DNA of the CDR3 is TGCAGCGTTCGGACAGGGGAGGGATCTAACTATGGCTACACCTTC. The genes are TRBV29-1 and TRBJ1-2, with 9 nucleotides matching TRBD1. The V and J ends lost 5 bases and 0 bases, in that order; junction bases with no gene match: 7. This CDR3 comprises 15 residues. The V gene's germline CDR1 is SQVTM and CDR2 ANQGSEA. Full variable domain (outside the CDR3, taken from reference TRBV29-1 and TRBJ1-2): SAVISQKPSRDICQRGTSLTIQCQVDSQVTMMFWYRQQPGQSLTLIATANQGSEATYESGFVIDKFPISRPNLTFSTLTVSNMSPEDSSIYLCSVRTGEGSNYGYTFGSGTRLTVV.

There are a few counts of this clonotype. V gene TRBV7-3 combines with J gene TRBJ2-2; D remains ambiguous. The CDR3 covers 13 residues. Deletions cut 4 bases from V and 2 bases from J, with 5 bases between. Germline assignment: CDR1 SGHTA and CDR2 FQGTGA. In nucleotides, the CDR3 is TGTGCCAGCAGCTCTTTTAACACCGGGGAGCTGTTTTTT. As protein: CASSSFNTGELFF.

This rearrangement joins TRBV20-1 to TRBJ2-3, with D unresolved. The V end was cut by 2 bases, the J end by 0 bases, with 15 bases between. CDR3 size: 16 residues. Germline V gives CDR1 DFQATT, CDR2 SNEGSKA (reference sequence). Here the CDR3 DNA reads TGCAGTGCTAGATATCGACGGGCCTATAGCACAGATACGCAGTATTTT. Its protein is CSARYRRAYSTDTQYF.

The CDR3 DNA sequence: TGTGCCAGCAGTTTATCAGCGGACAGTAATGAAAAACTGTTTTTT. Residues: CASSLSADSNEKLFF. V usage is TRBV27 and J usage is TRBJ1-4; a weak D match, TRBD1 (6 bases). This CDR3 is 15 amino acids long. Germline V CDR1 and CDR2: MNHEY, SMNVEV (reference sequence). Trimming took 0 bases from V and 4 from J, leaving 9 bases between them. The variable domain in full, completed from reference TRBV27 and TRBJ1-4, reads EAQVTQNPRYLITVTGKKLTVTCSQNMNHEYMSWYRQDPGLGLRQIYYSMNVEVTDKGDVPEGYKVSRKEKRNFPLILESPSPNQTSLYFCASSLSADSNEKLFFGSGTQLSVL.

This chain uses TRBV29-1 with TRBJ2-1; possibly TRBD1 for D (6 bases). The V end was cut by 3 bases, the J end by 6 bases, with 12 bases between. CDR3 size: 13 residues. Looked up from germline, CDR1 is SQVTM and CDR2 is ANQGSEA. The CDR3 sequence is CSVDFPGANEQFF. CDR3 bases: TGCAGCGTTGATTTCCCAGGGGCCAATGAGCAGTTCTTC.